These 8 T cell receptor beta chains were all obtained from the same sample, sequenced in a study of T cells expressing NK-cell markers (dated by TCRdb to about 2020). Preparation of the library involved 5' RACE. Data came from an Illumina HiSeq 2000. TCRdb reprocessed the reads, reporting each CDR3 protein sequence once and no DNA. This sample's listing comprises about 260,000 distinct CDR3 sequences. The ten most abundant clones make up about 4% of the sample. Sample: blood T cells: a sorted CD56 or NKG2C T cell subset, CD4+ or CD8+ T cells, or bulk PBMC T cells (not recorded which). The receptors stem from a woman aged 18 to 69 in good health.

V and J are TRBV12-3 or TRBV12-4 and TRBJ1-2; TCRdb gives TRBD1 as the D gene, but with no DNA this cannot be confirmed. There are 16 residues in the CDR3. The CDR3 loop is CASSDLGRAANYGYTF.

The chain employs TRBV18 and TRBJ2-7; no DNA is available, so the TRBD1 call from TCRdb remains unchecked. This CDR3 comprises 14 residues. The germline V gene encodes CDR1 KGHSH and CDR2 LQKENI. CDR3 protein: CASSPDGKTYEQYF.

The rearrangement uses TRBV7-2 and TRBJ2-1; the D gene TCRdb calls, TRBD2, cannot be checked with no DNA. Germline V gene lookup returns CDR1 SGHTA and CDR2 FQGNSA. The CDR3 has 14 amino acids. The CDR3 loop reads CASSRTSGSYEQFF.

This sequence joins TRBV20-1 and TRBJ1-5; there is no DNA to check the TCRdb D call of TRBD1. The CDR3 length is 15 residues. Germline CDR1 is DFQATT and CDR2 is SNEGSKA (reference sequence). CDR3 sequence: CSARPHRGQYQPQHF.

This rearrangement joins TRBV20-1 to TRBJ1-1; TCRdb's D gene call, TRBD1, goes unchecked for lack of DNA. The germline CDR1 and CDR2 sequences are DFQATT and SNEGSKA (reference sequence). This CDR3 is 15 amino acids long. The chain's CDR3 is CSARTGGAMWTEAFF.

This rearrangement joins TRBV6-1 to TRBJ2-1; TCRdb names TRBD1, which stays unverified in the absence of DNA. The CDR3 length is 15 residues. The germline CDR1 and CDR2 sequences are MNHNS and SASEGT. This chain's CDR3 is CASSFRGERVNEQFF.

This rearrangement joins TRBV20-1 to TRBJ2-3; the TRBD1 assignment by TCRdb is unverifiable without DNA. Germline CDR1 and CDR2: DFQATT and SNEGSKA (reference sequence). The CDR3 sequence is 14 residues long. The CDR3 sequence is CSAPLGGAGYTQYF.

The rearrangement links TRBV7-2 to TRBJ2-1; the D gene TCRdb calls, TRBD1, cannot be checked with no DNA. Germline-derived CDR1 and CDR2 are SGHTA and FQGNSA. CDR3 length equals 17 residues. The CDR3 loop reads CASSSRGGFWSYNEQFF.